A selection of T cell receptor beta chains follows, all from one sample in a study of CD8 T cells in ankylosing spondylitis. TCRdb ran MiXCR on the 5' RACE reads and lists one entry per CDR3 protein. The sample carries 85,000 to 100,000 distinct CDR3 sequences, roughly 8.3% recorded once. Sequenced material: blood, either unsorted or a sorted T cell fraction (not recorded which). These receptors originate from a male donor with ankylosing spondylitis or in good health (not recorded which). Each CDR3 is given with its conserved first and last residue. Fields, in order: D gene, J gene, V gene, clone size, CDR3 DNA, CDR3 protein. A D gene is named only where the DNA matches it firmly. Expanded clones are given a class, and other clones once, few, many or no size at all.

d_call: .
j_call: TRBJ1-4
v_call: TRBV6-1
clone_size: many
cdr3_nt: TGTGCCAGCAGGCGGCCAGGGTCGGGCGAAAAACTGTTTTTT
cdr3_aa: CASRRPGSGEKLFF

d_call: TRBD1
j_call: TRBJ2-5
v_call: TRBV29-1
clone_size: .
cdr3_nt: TGCAGCGGCATGACAGGGGTCCGAGAGACCCAGTACTTC
cdr3_aa: CSGMTGVRETQYF

d_call: TRBD2
j_call: TRBJ2-2
v_call: TRBV5-4
clone_size: few
cdr3_nt: TGTGCCAGCAGCAACGACCTGAGCGGGAGAAGGGGGGAGCTGTTTTTT
cdr3_aa: CASSNDLSGRRGELFF

d_call: TRBD2
j_call: TRBJ2-1
v_call: TRBV20-1
clone_size: many
cdr3_nt: TGCAGTGCCGCCTTGAGAGCGGGAGGCAATGAGCAGTTCTTC
cdr3_aa: CSAALRAGGNEQFF

d_call: .
j_call: TRBJ1-2
v_call: TRBV7-2
clone_size: many
cdr3_nt: TGTGCCAGCAGCCCGAACAGGGTTTCTGCTAACTATGGCTACACCTTC
cdr3_aa: CASSPNRVSANYGYTF

d_call: .
j_call: TRBJ2-5
v_call: TRBV6-6
clone_size: many
cdr3_nt: TGTGCCAGCGGGGACTTAACCCAGTACTTC
cdr3_aa: CASGDLTQYF

d_call: TRBD2
j_call: TRBJ2-1
v_call: TRBV7-8
clone_size: many
cdr3_nt: TGTGCCAGCAGCTTAGTTGTGGGGACTAGCGGATACAATGAGCAGTTCTTC
cdr3_aa: CASSLVVGTSGYNEQFF

d_call: .
j_call: TRBJ2-2
v_call: TRBV20-1
clone_size: .
cdr3_nt: TGCAGTGCTATTCCGGGATTGAACACCGGGGAGCTGTTTTTT
cdr3_aa: CSAIPGLNTGELFF

d_call: .
j_call: TRBJ2-7
v_call: TRBV7-8
clone_size: many
cdr3_nt: TGTGCCAGCAGCTTAGCCCACGAGCAGTACTTC
cdr3_aa: CASSLAHEQYF

d_call: TRBD1
j_call: TRBJ1-5
v_call: TRBV20-1
clone_size: many
cdr3_nt: TGCAGTGCTAGACCGTCCCCGGGACAGCCCAACTATAGCAATCAGCCCCAGCATTTT
cdr3_aa: CSARPSPGQPNYSNQPQHF

d_call: TRBD1
j_call: TRBJ1-1
v_call: TRBV7-8
clone_size: .
cdr3_nt: TGTGCCAGCAGCTTAGAGCGCAGGGGGGGTACTGAAGCTTTCTTT
cdr3_aa: CASSLERRGGTEAFF

d_call: .
j_call: TRBJ2-7
v_call: TRBV20-1
clone_size: few
cdr3_nt: TGCAGTGCTAGTCCTTGGGAGGGGGGGACCTACGAGCAGTACTTC
cdr3_aa: CSASPWEGGTYEQYF

d_call: .
j_call: TRBJ1-6
v_call: TRBV14
clone_size: few
cdr3_nt: TGTGCCAGCAGCCAAGTTCCGAAGAGCTCCTATAATTCACCCCTCCACTTT
cdr3_aa: CASSQVPKSSYNSPLHF

d_call: .
j_call: TRBJ2-5
v_call: TRBV2
clone_size: .
cdr3_nt: TGTGCCAGCAGTGAGTGGCAAGAGACCCAGTACTTC
cdr3_aa: CASSEWQETQYF

d_call: .
j_call: TRBJ1-3
v_call: TRBV11-2
clone_size: .
cdr3_nt: TGTGCCAGCAGCCGCAAAGGGCTAGGTGGCTCTGGAAACACCATATATTTT
cdr3_aa: CASSRKGLGGSGNTIYF

d_call: .
j_call: TRBJ1-1
v_call: TRBV7-2
clone_size: many
cdr3_nt: TGTGCCAGCAGCTTTAGGTATTTGAACACTGAAGCTTTCTTT
cdr3_aa: CASSFRYLNTEAFF

d_call: .
j_call: TRBJ2-5
v_call: TRBV5-3
clone_size: many
cdr3_nt: TGTGCCAGAAGCTTGGTGAAGGGGTCGACACGGTTGACAGAGACCCAGTACTTC
cdr3_aa: CARSLVKGSTRLTETQYF

d_call: .
j_call: TRBJ2-2
v_call: TRBV7-9
clone_size: .
cdr3_nt: TGTGCCAGCAGCTTCGACGGATCCGGGGAGCTGTTTTTT
cdr3_aa: CASSFDGSGELFF

d_call: TRBD1
j_call: TRBJ2-7
v_call: TRBV12-3/TRBV12-4
clone_size: .
cdr3_nt: TGTGCCAGCAGTCCACAGGGGGCGCAGTTCTACGAGCAGTACTTC
cdr3_aa: CASSPQGAQFYEQYF

d_call: .
j_call: TRBJ1-4
v_call: TRBV7-8
clone_size: many
cdr3_nt: TGTGCCAGCAGCGCGCGTAGCGGGCCTGGTGAAAAACTGTTTTTT
cdr3_aa: CASSARSGPGEKLFF

d_call: .
j_call: TRBJ2-5
v_call: TRBV29-1
clone_size: many
cdr3_nt: TGCAGCGTTGATCGGAGCGGACAAGAGACCCAGTACTTC
cdr3_aa: CSVDRSGQETQYF

d_call: .
j_call: TRBJ2-3
v_call: TRBV4-2
clone_size: many
cdr3_nt: TGTGCCAGCAGCCAAGATCACGGGAATACGCAGTATTTT
cdr3_aa: CASSQDHGNTQYF

d_call: .
j_call: TRBJ2-7
v_call: TRBV7-2
clone_size: many
cdr3_nt: TGTGCCAGCAGCTTACTAGCGACGAACGAGCAGTACTTC
cdr3_aa: CASSLLATNEQYF

d_call: TRBD1
j_call: TRBJ1-2
v_call: TRBV4-3
clone_size: many
cdr3_nt: TGCGCCAGCAGCCAGGCTAACAGGGGGGTAAGCGGCTACACCTTC
cdr3_aa: CASSQANRGVSGYTF

d_call: TRBD1
j_call: TRBJ1-2
v_call: TRBV20-1
clone_size: many
cdr3_nt: TGCAGTGCTAGGGGGACAGGGCGGTATGGCTACACCTTC
cdr3_aa: CSARGTGRYGYTF

d_call: TRBD2
j_call: TRBJ2-7
v_call: TRBV12-3/TRBV12-4
clone_size: many
cdr3_nt: TGTGCCAGCAGTCCTAGGACTAGCGTTTACGAGCAGTACTTC
cdr3_aa: CASSPRTSVYEQYF

d_call: TRBD2
j_call: TRBJ2-3
v_call: TRBV7-6
clone_size: many
cdr3_nt: TGTGCCAGCAGCTTAGCGCGAAGCGGGACGAACCTTCTACCTACGCAGTATTTT
cdr3_aa: CASSLARSGTNLLPTQYF

d_call: .
j_call: TRBJ2-2
v_call: TRBV7-2
clone_size: many
cdr3_nt: TGTGCCAGCAGCTACGTCCACGACGGGGAGCTGTTTTTT
cdr3_aa: CASSYVHDGELFF

d_call: .
j_call: TRBJ2-3
v_call: TRBV5-1
clone_size: many
cdr3_nt: TGCGCCAGCAGCAGAGCGGAGCTCACAGATACGCAGTATTTT
cdr3_aa: CASSRAELTDTQYF

d_call: .
j_call: TRBJ1-2
v_call: TRBV14
clone_size: many
cdr3_nt: TGTGCCAGCAGCCAAGGATGGGCGGGAAGCTATGGCTACACCTTC
cdr3_aa: CASSQGWAGSYGYTF

d_call: TRBD2
j_call: TRBJ2-3
v_call: TRBV2
clone_size: many
cdr3_nt: TGTGCCAGCAGCCCGGGACTAGCTGTTGATACGCAGTATTTT
cdr3_aa: CASSPGLAVDTQYF

d_call: .
j_call: TRBJ2-7
v_call: TRBV6-1
clone_size: .
cdr3_nt: TGTGCCAGCACCAAAGGCCCGAGAGGCGCCTCCTACGAGCAGTACTTC
cdr3_aa: CASTKGPRGASYEQYF

d_call: TRBD1
j_call: TRBJ1-2
v_call: TRBV12-3/TRBV12-4
clone_size: many
cdr3_nt: TGTGCCAGCAGACCCGCCCAGGGGGCTGGTCGCTACACCTTC
cdr3_aa: CASRPAQGAGRYTF

d_call: .
j_call: TRBJ1-5
v_call: TRBV5-1
clone_size: many
cdr3_nt: TGCGCCAGCAGCTTTGTGGCGAAAACAGGAAAAAATCAGCCCCAGCATTTT
cdr3_aa: CASSFVAKTGKNQPQHF

d_call: TRBD2
j_call: TRBJ2-7
v_call: TRBV5-1
clone_size: many
cdr3_nt: TGCGCCAGCAGCTTGGATTCTAGCGGGTACTCCTACGAGCAGTACTTC
cdr3_aa: CASSLDSSGYSYEQYF

d_call: TRBD2
j_call: TRBJ2-1
v_call: TRBV7-2
clone_size: many
cdr3_nt: TGTGCCAGCACCCTAGCGGGAGGGAGTTTTGATGAGCAGTTCTTC
cdr3_aa: CASTLAGGSFDEQFF

d_call: TRBD2
j_call: TRBJ2-1
v_call: TRBV13
clone_size: .
cdr3_nt: TGTGCCAGCAGCCCCGGGACTAGGCCCTACACTGAGCAGTTCTTC
cdr3_aa: CASSPGTRPYTEQFF